This T cell receptor beta chain was observed in a study of T cell repertoires in cytomegalovirus infection. This clonotype was counted ten times or more. TCRdb reanalysed the reads using MiXCR and keeps one entry per CDR3 protein. The sample records 450,000 to 650,000 distinct CDR3 sequences, about 26% being singletons. The CDR3 has 15 residues. CDR1 and CDR2 (germline): SGHTA, FQGNSA. V dropped 0 bases and J dropped 2; count of bases not matched to a gene: 1. V and J are TRBV7-2 and TRBJ2-3; 8 bases map to TRBD2. This receptor was taken from a human donor in good health (CMV status not recorded). Some clones in this sample may be carry-over from other donors' samples. The sequencing input was PBMCs. CDR3 sequence: CASSLASGTTDTQYF. Here the CDR3 DNA reads TGTGCCAGCAGCTTAGCTAGCGGGACCACAGATACGCAGTATTTT.